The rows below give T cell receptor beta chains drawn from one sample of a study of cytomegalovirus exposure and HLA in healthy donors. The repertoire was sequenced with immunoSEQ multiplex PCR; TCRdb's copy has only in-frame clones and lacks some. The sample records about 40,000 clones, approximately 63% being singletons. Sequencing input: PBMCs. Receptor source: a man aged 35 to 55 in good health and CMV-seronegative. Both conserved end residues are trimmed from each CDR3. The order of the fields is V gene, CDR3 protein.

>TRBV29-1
SVEGGRGNTEAF
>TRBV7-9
ASSLATGASLTEAF
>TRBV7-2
ASSLIRNPYEQY
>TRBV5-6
ASSLLAGFYT
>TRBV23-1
ASSQSGAGRTYEQY
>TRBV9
ASSVGSGGRGEQF
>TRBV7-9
ASSLAGSSYEQY
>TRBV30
ACHPRVSPLH
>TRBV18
ASSPPRDTYGYT
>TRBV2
ASSADSGQAKQY